This is a list of T cell receptor beta chains from one sample in a study of blood T cell repertoires in COVID-19. Using immunoSEQ multiplex PCR, the repertoire was profiled, and TCRdb retains in-frame clones only, with some absent. The repertoire holds fewer than 40,000 clones, roughly nine tenths seen once, with roughly 25% in the top ten. The source material was peripheral blood. The receptors come from a woman older than 75 with active or convalescent COVID-19. CDR3s include the opening cysteine and the closing phenylalanine or tryptophan. D genes are given only for firm matches. Clone size is shown for a subset of rows, as once, few, many or a class of expanded clone.

CDR3	DNA	size	V	J	D
CASSPPGTSFEQYF	TGTGCCAGCTCACCACCCGGGACATCTTTCGAGCAGTACTTC	.	TRBV18	TRBJ2-7	.
CASSVPQGAGTEAFF	TGTGCCAGCAGCGTCCCCCAGGGGGCGGGCACTGAAGCTTTCTTT	.	TRBV13	TRBJ1-1	TRBD1
CASVGVGWDEQFF	TGTGCTAGTGTAGGGGTGGGGTGGGATGAGCAGTTCTTC	.	TRBV12-5	TRBJ2-1	.
CASEVTGTDTQYF	TGTGCCAGCGAAGTCACTGGCACAGATACGCAGTATTTT	.	TRBV28	TRBJ2-3	.
CASSRTSSYEQYF	TGTGCCAGCAGCCGGACAAGCTCCTACGAGCAGTACTTC	.	TRBV6-5	TRBJ2-7	.
CASSASQGDSSYNEQFF	TGCGCCAGCAGCGCCAGTCAGGGGGACAGCTCCTACAATGAGCAGTTCTTC	.	TRBV5-1	TRBJ2-1	TRBD1
CASSPEHSGNTIYF	TGTGCCAGCTCACCAGAACACTCTGGAAACACCATATATTTT	.	TRBV18	TRBJ1-3	.
CASSLDRGGFHEQYF	TGTGCCAGCAGCTTAGATAGGGGAGGGTTCCACGAGCAGTACTTC	once	TRBV11-2	TRBJ2-7	TRBD2
CASRHGTGVLGPEAFF	TGCGCCAGCAGACACGGGACAGGTGTTTTGGGGCCCGAAGCTTTCTTT	.	TRBV5-1	TRBJ1-1	TRBD1
CASSTRPGLNTEAFF	TGTGCCAGTAGTACGCGACCGGGACTCAACACTGAAGCTTTCTTT	.	TRBV19	TRBJ1-1	.
CASSYGASDSPLHF	TGTGCCAGCAGTTACGGGGCTTCGGATTCACCCCTCCACTTT	.	TRBV6-6	TRBJ1-6	.
CASSLTARLAGELFF	TGCGCCAGCAGCTTGACTGCTAGACTCGCCGGGGAGCTGTTTTTT	.	TRBV5-1	TRBJ2-2	.
CSASLARNEQFF	TGCAGCGCCTCCTTGGCCCGCAATGAGCAGTTCTTC	.	TRBV29-1	TRBJ2-1	.
CASRALETGEEKTEAFF	TGTGCCAGCAGAGCCCTGGAGACAGGGGAGGAGAAGACTGAAGCTTTCTTT	.	TRBV7-7	TRBJ1-1	TRBD1
CASSLRDRREAFF	TGTGCCAGCAGTTTGCGGGACAGGCGTGAAGCTTTCTTT	.	TRBV28	TRBJ1-1	TRBD1
CASSLFGQEAVKYF	TGTGCCAGCAGTTTATTTGGACAGGAGGCCGTGAAGTACTTC	.	TRBV27	TRBJ2-7	TRBD1
CASSTRQPRADTQYF	TGCGCCAGCAGCACACGACAACCCAGGGCAGATACGCAGTATTTT	.	TRBV5-1	TRBJ2-3	.
CATSQPGITDTQYF	TGTGCCACCAGTCAACCAGGGATAACAGATACGCAGTATTTT	.	TRBV24-1	TRBJ2-3	.
CASSPSGGAYEQYF	TGTGCCAGCAGCCCAAGCGGGGGGGCCTACGAGCAGTACTTC	.	TRBV9	TRBJ2-7	TRBD2
CASSLATGGYTF	TGTGCCAGCAGCCTTGCGACAGGCGGCTACACCTTC	once	TRBV5-6	TRBJ1-2	.
CATSRGGEGGIQYF	TGTGCCACCAGCAGAGGGGGTGAGGGTGGCATTCAGTACTTC	.	TRBV15	TRBJ2-4	.
CSAQQGADYGYTF	TGCAGCGCACAACAGGGGGCCGACTATGGCTACACCTTC	.	TRBV29-1	TRBJ1-2	TRBD1
CASSPWTGGYTF	TGTGCCAGCAGCCCTTGGACAGGTGGCTACACCTTC	few	TRBV6-2/TRBV6-3	TRBJ1-2	TRBD1
CASSLAGSYEQYF	TGCGCCAGCAGCTTGGCGGGGTCCTACGAGCAGTACTTC	.	TRBV5-1	TRBJ2-7	.
CASSQQAGVGYNEQFF	TGCGCCAGCAGCCAGCAAGCGGGGGTCGGCTACAATGAGCAGTTCTTC	once	TRBV5-1	TRBJ2-1	TRBD2
CASSFTGGGLTGELFF	TGTGCCAGCAGTTTTACAGGGGGTGGTTTGACCGGGGAGCTGTTTTTT	once	TRBV28	TRBJ2-2	TRBD1
CASSIARGPYEQYF	TGTGCCAGTAGTATAGCCAGGGGGCCTTACGAGCAGTACTTC	.	TRBV19	TRBJ2-7	TRBD1
CASSLRGWSANEKLFF	TGTGCCAGCAGCTTAAGGGGGTGGTCAGCGAATGAAAAACTGTTTTTT	.	TRBV5-6	TRBJ1-4	.
CATGQGRDTGELFF	TGTGCCACCGGACAGGGGAGGGACACCGGGGAGCTGTTTTTT	.	TRBV10-3	TRBJ2-2	TRBD1
CASRPGTANGYTF	TGCGCCAGCAGACCAGGGACAGCCAATGGCTACACCTTC	.	TRBV5-1	TRBJ1-2	TRBD1
CVRKPRGVHSPLHF	TGTGTCAGAAAACCACGGGGTGTGCATTCACCCCTCCACTTT	.	TRBV7-5	TRBJ1-6	.
CASSFSGQGATDTQYF	TGCGCCAGCAGCTTTTCGGGACAGGGGGCCACAGATACGCAGTATTTT	.	TRBV5-1	TRBJ2-3	TRBD1
CASSIWDRQYSNQPQHF	TGTGCCAGTAGTATTTGGGACAGACAGTATAGCAATCAGCCCCAGCATTTT	.	TRBV19	TRBJ1-5	TRBD1
CASSMSQETQYF	TGTGCCAGTAGTATGAGTCAAGAGACCCAGTACTTC	once	TRBV19	TRBJ2-5	.
CATYLPGQAPEAFF	TGTGCCACCTACCTGCCGGGACAGGCTCCTGAAGCTTTCTTT	.	TRBV19	TRBJ1-1	TRBD1
CASSSSGGTDTQYF	TGTGCCAGCAGCTCTAGCGGGGGCACAGATACGCAGTATTTT	.	TRBV7-9	TRBJ2-3	TRBD2
CASSTDRVGNSPLHF	TGTGCCAGCAGCACGGACAGGGTAGGGAATTCACCCCTCCACTTT	once	TRBV2	TRBJ1-6	TRBD1
CAIRPTPTGTDTQYF	TGTGCCATCAGACCCACCCCGACCGGGACAGATACGCAGTATTTT	.	TRBV10-3	TRBJ2-3	.
CASSPWGDTEAFF	TGTGCCAGCTCACCATGGGGGGACACTGAAGCTTTCTTT	.	TRBV18	TRBJ1-1	.
CASSSTQRDEKLFF	TGTGCCAGCAGCTCCACACAGAGGGATGAAAAACTGTTTTTT	few	TRBV7-9	TRBJ1-4	.
CASSLGGQETQYF	TGCGCCAGCAGCTTAGGGGGCCAAGAGACCCAGTACTTC	.	TRBV5-1	TRBJ2-5	.
CASSSGTKNTEAFF	TGTGCCAGCTCCTCCGGGACAAAGAACACTGAAGCTTTCTTT	.	TRBV6-5	TRBJ1-1	.
CASSQGGLAYTYEQYF	TGTGCCAGCAGCCAAGGAGGACTAGCTTACACCTACGAGCAGTACTTC	.	TRBV3-1/TRBV3-2	TRBJ2-7	TRBD2
CASYPRQGYGYTF	TGTGCCAGCTATCCTCGACAGGGATATGGCTACACCTTC	few	TRBV28	TRBJ1-2	TRBD1